The entry below gives a single TCR beta chain sequence along with its context. Its antigen remains unidentified. This CDR3 has 15 amino acids. V gave up 9 bases and J gave up 3 bases, with 18 bases separating them. CDR1 and CDR2 (germline): SNHLY, FYNNEI. This record belongs to a study of cytomegalovirus exposure and HLA in healthy donors. Across the whole study: As an earlier analysis found, around 190 million T cells yielded 117 million unique TCR beta sequences.

Study-wide points: Available immune exposure information was restricted to CMV serostatus only.

The study ran its PCR with 60 Vbeta and 13 Jbeta primers. Assay used: immunoSEQ multiplex PCR; TCRdb lists only in-frame clones, some missing. The sample comprises some 66,000 clones, around three quarters of which are singletons, and over 7% rests with the top ten. The receptor was isolated from a man between 60 and 75 years old in good health and CMV-seropositive. V is TRBV2 and J is TRBJ2-4; a weak D match, TRBD1 (6 bases). Sequenced input: PBMCs. The CDR3 nucleotides are TGTGCCAGTTCACGCCAGGGGCTGGACAAAAACATTCAGTACTTC. Translated, it gives CASSRQGLDKNIQYF.